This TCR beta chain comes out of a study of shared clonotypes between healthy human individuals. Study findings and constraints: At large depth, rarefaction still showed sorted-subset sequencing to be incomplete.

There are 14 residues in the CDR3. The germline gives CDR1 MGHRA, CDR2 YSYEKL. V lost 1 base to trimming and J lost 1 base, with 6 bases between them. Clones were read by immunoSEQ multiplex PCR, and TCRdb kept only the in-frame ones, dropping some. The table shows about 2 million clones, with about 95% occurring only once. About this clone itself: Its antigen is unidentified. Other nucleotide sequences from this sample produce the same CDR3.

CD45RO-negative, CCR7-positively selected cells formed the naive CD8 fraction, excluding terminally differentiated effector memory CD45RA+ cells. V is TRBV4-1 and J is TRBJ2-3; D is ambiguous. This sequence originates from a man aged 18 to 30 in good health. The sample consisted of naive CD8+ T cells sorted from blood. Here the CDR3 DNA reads TGCGCCAGCAGCCAAGTGGCCGGCACAGATACGCAGTATTTT. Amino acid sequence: CASSQVAGTDTQYF.